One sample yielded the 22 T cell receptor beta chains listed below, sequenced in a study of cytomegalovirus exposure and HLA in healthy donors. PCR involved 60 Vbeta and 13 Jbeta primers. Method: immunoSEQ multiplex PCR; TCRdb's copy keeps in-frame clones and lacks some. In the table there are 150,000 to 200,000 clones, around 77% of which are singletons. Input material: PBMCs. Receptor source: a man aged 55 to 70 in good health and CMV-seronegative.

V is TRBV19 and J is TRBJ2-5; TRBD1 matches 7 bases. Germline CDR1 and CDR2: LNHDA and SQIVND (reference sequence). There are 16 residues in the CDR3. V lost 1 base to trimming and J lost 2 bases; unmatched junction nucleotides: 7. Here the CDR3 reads CASSIGLGRGQETQYF. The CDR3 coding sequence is TGTGCCAGTAGTATAGGTCTGGGCAGGGGGCAAGAGACCCAGTACTTC.

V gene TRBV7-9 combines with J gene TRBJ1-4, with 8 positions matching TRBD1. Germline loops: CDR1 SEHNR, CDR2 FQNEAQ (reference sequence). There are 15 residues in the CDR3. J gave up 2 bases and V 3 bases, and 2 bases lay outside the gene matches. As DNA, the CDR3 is TGTGCCAGCAGCTTTCGGACAGGGACTAATGAAAAACTGTTTTTT. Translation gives CASSFRTGTNEKLFF.

CDR3 residues: CATSTSRGSGRDTDTQYF. CDR3 DNA sequence: TGTGCCACCAGCACCTCGAGGGGGAGCGGGAGGGACACAGATACGCAGTATTTT. The chain recombines TRBV15 with TRBJ2-3, with 10 bases fitting TRBD2. V lost 4 bases, J lost 2 bases, and 12 bases stayed unmatched. The germline gives CDR1 LNHNV, CDR2 YYDKDF (reference sequence). This CDR3 has 18 amino acids.

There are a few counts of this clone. CDR3 sequence (DNA): TGTGCCAGCAGCTTAGACCAGGGGACCTATGGCTACACCTTC. It specifies CASSLDQGTYGYTF. The chain recombines TRBV7-6 with TRBJ1-2; possibly TRBD1 for D (6 bases). V was trimmed by 1 base and J by 4 bases, leaving 10 bases between them. Germline V gene sequence: CDR1 SGHVS, CDR2 FNYEAQ. This CDR3 is 14 amino acids long.

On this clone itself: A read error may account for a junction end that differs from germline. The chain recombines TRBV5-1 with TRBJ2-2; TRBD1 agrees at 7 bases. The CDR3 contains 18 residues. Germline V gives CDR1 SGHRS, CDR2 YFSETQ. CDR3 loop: CASRLGLRGGRDTGELFF. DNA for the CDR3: TGCGCCAGCAGGTTGGGGTTGAGAGGGGGCCGAGACACCGGGGAGCTGTTTTTT.

The CDR3 bases are TGTGCCAGCAGCCAAATGCTAGCGGGAGCATCCAATGAGCAGTTCTTC. It yields the protein CASSQMLAGASNEQFF. The chain joins TRBV14 to TRBJ2-1; 10 nucleotides align to TRBD2. The length of the CDR3 is 16 residues. Germline V gives CDR1 SGHDN, CDR2 FVKESK. V lost 2 bases, J lost 6 bases, and 7 bases stayed unmatched.

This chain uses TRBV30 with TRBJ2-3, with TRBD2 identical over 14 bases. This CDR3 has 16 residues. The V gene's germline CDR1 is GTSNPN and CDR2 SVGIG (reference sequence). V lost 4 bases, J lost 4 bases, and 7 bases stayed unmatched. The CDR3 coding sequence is TGTGCCTGGACTCTTGGGACTAGCGGGAGCTCAGATACGCAGTATTTT. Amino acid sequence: CAWTLGTSGSSDTQYF.

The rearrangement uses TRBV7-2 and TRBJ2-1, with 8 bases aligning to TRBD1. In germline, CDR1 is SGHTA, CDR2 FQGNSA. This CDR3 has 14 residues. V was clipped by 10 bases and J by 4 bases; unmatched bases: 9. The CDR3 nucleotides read TGTGCCATTCGCGGACAGGGTAGGTACAATGAGCAGTTCTTC. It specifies CAIRGQGRYNEQFF.

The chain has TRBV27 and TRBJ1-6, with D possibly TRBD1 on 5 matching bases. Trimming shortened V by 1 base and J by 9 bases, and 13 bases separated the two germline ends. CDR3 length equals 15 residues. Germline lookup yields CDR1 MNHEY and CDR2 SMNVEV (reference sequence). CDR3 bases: TGTGCCAGCAGTTTATATCGGTCGGGGGGTTCACCCCTCCACTTT. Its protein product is CASSLYRSGGSPLHF.

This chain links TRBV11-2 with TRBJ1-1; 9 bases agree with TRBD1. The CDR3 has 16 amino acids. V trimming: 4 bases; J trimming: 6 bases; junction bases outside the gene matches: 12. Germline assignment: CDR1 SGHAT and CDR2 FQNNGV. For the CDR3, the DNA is TGTGCCAGCAGCTCCGGAGCCGGGACAGGGAGGCCTGAAGCTTTCTTT. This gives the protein CASSSGAGTGRPEAFF.

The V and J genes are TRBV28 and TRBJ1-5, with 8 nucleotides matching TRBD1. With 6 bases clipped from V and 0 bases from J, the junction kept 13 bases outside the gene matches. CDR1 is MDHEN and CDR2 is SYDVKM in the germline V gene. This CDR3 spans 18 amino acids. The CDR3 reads CASSRPQTGAYSNQPQHF. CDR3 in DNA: TGTGCCAGCAGCCGGCCCCAGACAGGGGCTTATAGCAATCAGCCCCAGCATTTT.

The CDR3 sequence: CASSRQDSNTGELFF. The CDR3 nucleotides are TGTGCCAGTAGTAGACAGGACAGCAACACCGGGGAGCTGTTTTTT. The J gene is TRBJ2-2, the V gene TRBV19, with D perhaps matching TRBD1 (6 bases). From germline, CDR1 is LNHDA and CDR2 SQIVND (reference sequence). The CDR3 contains 15 residues. Trimming shortened V by 4 bases and J by 2 bases, and 11 bases separated the two germline ends.

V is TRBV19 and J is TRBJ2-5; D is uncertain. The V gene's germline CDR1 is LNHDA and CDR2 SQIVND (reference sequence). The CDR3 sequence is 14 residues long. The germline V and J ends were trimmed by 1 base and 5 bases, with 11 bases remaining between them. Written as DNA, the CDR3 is TGTGCCAGTAGTATAGGTCGCGCGAGTGAGACCCAGTACTTC. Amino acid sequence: CASSIGRASETQYF.

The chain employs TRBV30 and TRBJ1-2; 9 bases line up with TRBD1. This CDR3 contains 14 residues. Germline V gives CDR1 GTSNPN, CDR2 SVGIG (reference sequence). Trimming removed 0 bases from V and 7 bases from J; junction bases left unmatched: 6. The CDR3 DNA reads TGTGCCTGGAGTGTAACAGGGGGCGTCTCTGGCTACACCTTC. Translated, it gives CAWSVTGGVSGYTF.

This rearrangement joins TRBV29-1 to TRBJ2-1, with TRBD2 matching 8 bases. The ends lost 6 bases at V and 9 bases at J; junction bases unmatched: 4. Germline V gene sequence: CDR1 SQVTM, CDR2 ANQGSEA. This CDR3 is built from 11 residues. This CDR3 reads CSVRLAFEQFF. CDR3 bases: TGCAGCGTCCGACTAGCGTTTGAGCAGTTCTTC.

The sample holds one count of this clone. In DNA, the CDR3 is TGTGCCAGCAGCTTAGCGCACAGACAAGACAATCAGCCCCAGCATTTT. Protein sequence: CASSLAHRQDNQPQHF. V and J are TRBV7-2 and TRBJ1-5; D call uncertain. The CDR3 is 16 residues long. Germline CDR1 reads SGHTA; CDR2 reads FQGNSA. Trimming removed 0 bases from V and 3 bases from J, with 12 bases in between.

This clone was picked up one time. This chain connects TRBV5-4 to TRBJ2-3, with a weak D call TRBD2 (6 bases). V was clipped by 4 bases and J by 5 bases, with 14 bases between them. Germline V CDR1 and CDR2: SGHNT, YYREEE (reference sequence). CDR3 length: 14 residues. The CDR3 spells CASSPRGSGDTQYF. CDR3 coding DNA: TGTGCCAGCAGCCCACGGGGGTCTGGAGATACGCAGTATTTT. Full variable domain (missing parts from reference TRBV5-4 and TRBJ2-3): ETGVTQSPTHLIKTRGQQVTLRCSSQSGHNTVSWYQQALGQGPQFIFQYYREEENGRGNFPPRFSGLQFPNYSSELNVNALELDDSALYLCASSPRGSGDTQYFGPGTRLTVL.

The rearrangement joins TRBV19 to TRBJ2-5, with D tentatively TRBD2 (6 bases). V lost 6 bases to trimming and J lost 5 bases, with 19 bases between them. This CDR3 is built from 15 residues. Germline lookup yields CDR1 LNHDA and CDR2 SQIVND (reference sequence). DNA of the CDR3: TGTGCCAGTAGCCGGGACTCCGGCGGCGGCGAGACCCAGTACTTC. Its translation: CASSRDSGGGETQYF.

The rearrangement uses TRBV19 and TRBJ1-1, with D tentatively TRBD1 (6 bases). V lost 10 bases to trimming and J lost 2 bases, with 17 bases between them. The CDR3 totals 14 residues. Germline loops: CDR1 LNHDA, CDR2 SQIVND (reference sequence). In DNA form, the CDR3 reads TGTGCCACCGCCAGGGACACCGCTAACACTGAAGCTTTCTTT. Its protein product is CATARDTANTEAFF.

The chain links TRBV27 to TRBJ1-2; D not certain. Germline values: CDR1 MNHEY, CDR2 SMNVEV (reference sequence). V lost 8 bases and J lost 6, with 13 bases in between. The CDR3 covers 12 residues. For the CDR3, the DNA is TGTGCCAGCGGCCTGGCGCGGGATGGCTACACCTTC. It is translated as CASGLARDGYTF.

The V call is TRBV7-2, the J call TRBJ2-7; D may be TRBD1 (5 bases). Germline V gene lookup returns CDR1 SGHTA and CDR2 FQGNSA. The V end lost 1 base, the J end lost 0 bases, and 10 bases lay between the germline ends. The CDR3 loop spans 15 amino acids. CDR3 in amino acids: CASSLEWGSSYEQYF. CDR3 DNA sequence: TGTGCCAGCAGCTTAGAATGGGGCTCCTCCTACGAGCAGTACTTC. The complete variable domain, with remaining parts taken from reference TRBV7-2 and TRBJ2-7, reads GAGVSQSPSNKVTEKGKDVELRCDPISGHTALYWYRQSLGQGLEFLIYFQGNSAPDKSGLPSDRFSAERTGGSVSTLTIQRTQQEDSAVYLCASSLEWGSSYEQYFGPGTRLTVT.

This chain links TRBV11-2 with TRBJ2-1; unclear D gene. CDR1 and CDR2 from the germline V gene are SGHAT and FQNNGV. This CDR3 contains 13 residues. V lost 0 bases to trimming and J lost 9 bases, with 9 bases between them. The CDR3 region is CASSLETRGEQFF. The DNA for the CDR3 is TGTGCCAGCAGCTTAGAGACCCGAGGTGAGCAGTTCTTC.